This T cell receptor beta chain is from a study of shared clonotypes between healthy human individuals. Study-level findings and limits: Larger estimated richness was generally recorded for naive subsets relative to memory subsets.

The CDR3 totals 14 residues. V was pared by 3 bases and J by 0 bases, with 8 bases between. The germline V gene has CDR1 SGHTA and CDR2 FQGNSA. The donor population consisted of healthy HIV-negative adults with no recent acute infections or vaccinations. CD4+ cells yielded CD45RA+ naive and CD45RA-negative memory subsets. An assay was performed, and its level was deep. Clones were sequenced by immunoSEQ multiplex PCR, and TCRdb holds only the in-frame ones, with some missing. Among a few million clones listed, approximately 93% were seen once. In regard to this clone: As yet, its antigen is unknown.

The chain couples TRBV7-2 to TRBJ1-1, with D maybe TRBD1 (5 bases). The TCR was taken from a man aged 18 to 30 in good health. Some clones in this sample may be carry-over from other donors' samples. The specimen sequenced was naive CD4+ T cells from PBMCs. Subset reported: CD45RA+ positively selected. CDR3 in amino acids: CASSFPGMNTEAFF. Here the CDR3 DNA reads TGTGCCAGCAGCTTTCCAGGGATGAACACTGAAGCTTTCTTT. Drawing the rest from reference TRBV7-2 and TRBJ1-1, the complete variable domain is GAGVSQSPSNKVTEKGKDVELRCDPISGHTALYWYRQSLGQGLEFLIYFQGNSAPDKSGLPSDRFSAERTGGSVSTLTIQRTQQEDSAVYLCASSFPGMNTEAFFGQGTRLTVV.